This T cell receptor beta chain stems from a study of cytomegalovirus exposure and HLA in healthy donors. Study-wide points: In a later analysis, a genetic analysis reported fewer productive-TCR N-insertions in an Asian-associated ancestry cluster than the cohort average. About 87% or about 30% of the time was how often most TCR beta V segments were productive, according to an earlier analysis. In a later analysis, a missense DCLRE1C variant was linked to TCR beta V- and J-gene trimming.

A few counts support this clone. Its antigen is not known. The V gene's germline CDR1 is SGHRS and CDR2 YFSETQ. The V segment lost 3 bases and the J segment 4 bases; nucleotides outside the gene matches: 6. The CDR3 contains 16 residues. It was with 60 Vbeta and 13 Jbeta primers that the PCR ran. Assay used: immunoSEQ multiplex PCR; TCRdb lists only in-frame clones, some missing. Here the sample spans 75,000 to 80,000 clones, around 80% being singletons. This chain uses TRBV5-1 with TRBJ2-3; 12 bases fit TRBD2. This receptor was obtained from a male donor in good health and CMV-seronegative. Sequencing was performed on PBMCs. The CDR3 DNA follows: TGCGCCAGCAGCTACGGACTAGCGGGGTCGGCAGATACGCAGTATTTT. This encodes CASSYGLAGSADTQYF.